This T cell receptor (beta chain) was profiled in a study of beta chain features in type 1 diabetes. Findings of the study overall: A definitive answer on HLA type influencing TCRB rearrangement was not reached here. Equally in patients and controls, PCR might preferentially amplify shorter templates.

Investigators reverse transcribed all isolated RNA, so they sequenced expressed TCRB transcripts. Assay used: immunoSEQ multiplex PCR; TCRdb lists only in-frame clones, some missing. The sample lists hundreds of thousands of clones, about 14% occurring once. Deletions cut 3 bases from V and 9 bases from J, with 15 bases between. Germline CDR1 is SGHNT and CDR2 is YYREEE (reference sequence). The CDR3 spans 14 residues. This clone was counted between two and nine times. Its antigen is currently unknown. Using CD45RO/CCR7/CD25/CD127/CD95/CD27, CD4+ naive, central memory, regulatory and stem cell-like memory cells were sorted. Purity (above 95%) was reached by all sorted populations.

The chain is built from TRBV5-4 and TRBJ2-2, with D uncertain. The sample was naive CD4+ T cells from blood. The sequence was collected from a man between 18 and 29 years old in good health. The CDR3 region has the DNA TGTGCCAGCAGCTCTGACTTTCTAGGCCGGGAGCTGTTTTTT. Translation gives CASSSDFLGRELFF. Based on the CDR3 plus reference TRBV5-4 and TRBJ2-2, the full variable domain is ETGVTQSPTHLIKTRGQQVTLRCSSQSGHNTVSWYQQALGQGPQFIFQYYREEENGRGNFPPRFSGLQFPNYSSELNVNALELDDSALYLCASSSDFLGRELFFGEGSRLTVL.